This T cell receptor (beta chain) was obtained from a study of STAT5B mutations in CD4+ large granular lymphocyte leukemia. Sequencing was at survey level. Authors' processing steps: Lowest detectable productive clonotype frequency was 2.59 x 10-5. This table comes from immunoSEQ multiplex PCR, and its TCRdb copy is limited to in-frame clones, with some not included. The V and J calls and the clone size are those of that table, but D and trimming were determined from the DNA. This sample yields about 23,000 clones, of which 79% are seen a single time; 0.4% to 0.45% belongs to the top ten. This clonotype was sampled from a human donor in good health. The specimen was CD4+ T cells from blood buffy coats.

CDR3 sequence: CASSPFLQVGLTDTQYF. The CDR3 DNA is TGTGCCAGCAGCCCCTTCCTTCAGGTCGGGTTAACAGATACGCAGTATTTT. The rearrangement links TRBV27 to TRBJ2-3; no reliable D call. The CDR3 sequence is 17 residues long. Trimming cost V 6 bases and J 3 bases, with 22 bases left between them. Germline V gene lookup returns CDR1 MNHEY and CDR2 SMNVEV (reference sequence).